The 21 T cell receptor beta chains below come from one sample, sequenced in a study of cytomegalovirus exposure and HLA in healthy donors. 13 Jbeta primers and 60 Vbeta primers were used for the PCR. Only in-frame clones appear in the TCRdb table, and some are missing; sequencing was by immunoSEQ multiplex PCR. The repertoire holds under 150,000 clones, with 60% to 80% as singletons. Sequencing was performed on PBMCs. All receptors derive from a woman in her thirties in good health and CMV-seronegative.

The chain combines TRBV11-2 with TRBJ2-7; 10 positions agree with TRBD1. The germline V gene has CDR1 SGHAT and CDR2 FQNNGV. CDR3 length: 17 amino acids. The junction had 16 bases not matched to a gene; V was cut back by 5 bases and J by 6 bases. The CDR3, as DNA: TGTGCCAGCAGCCATGGGGGGACAGGGGTTACATCAGGCGAGCAGTACTTC. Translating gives CASSHGGTGVTSGEQYF.

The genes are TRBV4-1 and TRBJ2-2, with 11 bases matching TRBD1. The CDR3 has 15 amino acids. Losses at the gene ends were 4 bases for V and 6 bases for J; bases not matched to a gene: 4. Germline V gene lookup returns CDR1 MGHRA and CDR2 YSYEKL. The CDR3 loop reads CASSPQGQGAGELFF. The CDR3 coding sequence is TGCGCCAGCAGCCCCCAGGGACAGGGGGCCGGGGAGCTGTTTTTT.

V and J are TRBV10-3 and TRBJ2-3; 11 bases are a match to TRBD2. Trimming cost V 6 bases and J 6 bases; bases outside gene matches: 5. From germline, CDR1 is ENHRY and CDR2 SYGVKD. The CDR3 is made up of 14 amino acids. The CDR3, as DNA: TGTGCCATCAGGACTAGCGGGGCAACGGATACGCAGTATTTT. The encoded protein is CAIRTSGATDTQYF.

CDR3 sequence reads: CASSSPTGEYHDTQYF. The DNA for the CDR3 is TGTGCCAGCAGTTCACCGACAGGGGAGTATCATGATACGCAGTATTTT. The V gene is TRBV11-2, the J gene TRBJ2-3; TRBD1 matches 8 bases. The CDR3 covers 16 residues. Germline V CDR1 and CDR2: SGHAT, FQNNGV. Losses at the gene ends were 6 bases for V and 6 bases for J; bases not matched to a gene: 14.

The CDR3 here is CASSDYQTGVHTF. The CDR3 nucleotides are TGTGCCAGCAGTGACTACCAGACAGGTGTTCACACCTTC. V and J are TRBV6-1 and TRBJ1-2; tentative D call: TRBD1 (6 bases). The germline CDR1 and CDR2 sequences are MNHNS and SASEGT. Trimming shortened V by 3 bases and J by 12 bases, and 17 bases separated the two germline ends. The CDR3 spans 13 residues.

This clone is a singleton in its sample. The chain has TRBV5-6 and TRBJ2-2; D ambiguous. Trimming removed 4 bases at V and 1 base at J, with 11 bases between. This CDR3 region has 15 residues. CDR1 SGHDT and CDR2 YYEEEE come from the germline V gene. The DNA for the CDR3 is TGTGCCAGCAGCCAGCGCCGGGTGAACACCGGGGAGCTGTTTTTT. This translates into CASSQRRVNTGELFF.

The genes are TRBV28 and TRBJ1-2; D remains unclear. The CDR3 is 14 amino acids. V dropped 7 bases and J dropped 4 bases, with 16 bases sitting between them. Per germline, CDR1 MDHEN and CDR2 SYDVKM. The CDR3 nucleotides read TGTGCCAGCATGGAAGGGAGTGGGCGCTATGGCTACACCTTC. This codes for CASMEGSGRYGYTF.

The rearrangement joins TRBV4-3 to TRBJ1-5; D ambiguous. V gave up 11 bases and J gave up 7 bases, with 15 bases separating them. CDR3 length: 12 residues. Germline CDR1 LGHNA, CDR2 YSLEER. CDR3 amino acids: CALSMRNQPQHF. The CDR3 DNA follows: TGCGCCCTAAGTATGAGGAACCAGCCCCAGCATTTT.

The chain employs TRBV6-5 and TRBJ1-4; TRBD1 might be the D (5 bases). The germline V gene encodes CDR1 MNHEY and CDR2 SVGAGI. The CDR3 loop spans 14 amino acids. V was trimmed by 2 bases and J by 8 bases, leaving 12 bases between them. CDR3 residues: CASSYRGGGEKLFF. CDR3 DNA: TGTGCCAGCAGTTACAGGGGCGGGGGAGAAAAACTGTTTTTT.

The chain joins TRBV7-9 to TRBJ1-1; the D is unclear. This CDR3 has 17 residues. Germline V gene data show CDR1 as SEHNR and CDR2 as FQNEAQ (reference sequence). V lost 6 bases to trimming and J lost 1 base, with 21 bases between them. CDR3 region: CASSLPLVTGRNTEAFF. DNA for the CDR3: TGTGCCAGCAGTTTACCCCTAGTCACGGGGAGGAACACTGAAGCTTTCTTT.

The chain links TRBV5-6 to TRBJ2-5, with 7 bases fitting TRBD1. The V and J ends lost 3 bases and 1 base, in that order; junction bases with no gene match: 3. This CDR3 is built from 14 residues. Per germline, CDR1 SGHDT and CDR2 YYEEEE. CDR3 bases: TGTGCCAGCAGCTGGGGGACAGCCCAAGAGACCCAGTACTTC. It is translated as CASSWGTAQETQYF.

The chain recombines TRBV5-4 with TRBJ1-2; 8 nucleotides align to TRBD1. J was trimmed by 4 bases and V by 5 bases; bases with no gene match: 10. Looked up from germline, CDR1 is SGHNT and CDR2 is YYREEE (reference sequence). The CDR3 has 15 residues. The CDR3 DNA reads TGTGCCAGCAGTTATCTGGGACAGGCCCTCTATGGCTACACCTTC. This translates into CASSYLGQALYGYTF. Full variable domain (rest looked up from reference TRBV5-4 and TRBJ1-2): ETGVTQSPTHLIKTRGQQVTLRCSSQSGHNTVSWYQQALGQGPQFIFQYYREEENGRGNFPPRFSGLQFPNYSSELNVNALELDDSALYLCASSYLGQALYGYTFGSGTRLTVV.

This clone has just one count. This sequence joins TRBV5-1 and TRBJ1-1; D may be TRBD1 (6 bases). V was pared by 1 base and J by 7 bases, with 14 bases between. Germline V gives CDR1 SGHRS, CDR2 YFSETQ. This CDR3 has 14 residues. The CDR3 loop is CASSLTGRGHEAFF. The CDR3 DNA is TGCGCCAGCAGCTTGACAGGGAGGGGACATGAAGCTTTCTTT.

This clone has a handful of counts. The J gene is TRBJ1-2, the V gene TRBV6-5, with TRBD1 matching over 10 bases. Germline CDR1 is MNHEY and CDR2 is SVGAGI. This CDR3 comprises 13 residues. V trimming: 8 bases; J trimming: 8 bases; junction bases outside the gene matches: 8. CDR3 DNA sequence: TGTGCCAGCGACTCCGGGACAGGGGCGGGCTACACCTTC. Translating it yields CASDSGTGAGYTF.

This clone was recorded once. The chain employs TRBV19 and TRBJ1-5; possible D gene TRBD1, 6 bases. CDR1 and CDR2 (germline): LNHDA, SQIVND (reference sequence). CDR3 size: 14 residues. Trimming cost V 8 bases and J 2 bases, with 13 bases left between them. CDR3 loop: CASAGVGGNQPQHF. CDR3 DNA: TGTGCCAGTGCAGGGGTGGGGGGCAATCAGCCCCAGCATTTT.

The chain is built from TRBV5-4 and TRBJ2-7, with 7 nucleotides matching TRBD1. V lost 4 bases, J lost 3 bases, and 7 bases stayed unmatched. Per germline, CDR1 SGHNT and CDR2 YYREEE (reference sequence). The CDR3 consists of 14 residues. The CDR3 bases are TGTGCCAGCAGCCCGCGACAGGGAAACTACGAGCAGTACTTC. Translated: CASSPRQGNYEQYF. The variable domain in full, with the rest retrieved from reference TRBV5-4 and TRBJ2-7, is ETGVTQSPTHLIKTRGQQVTLRCSSQSGHNTVSWYQQALGQGPQFIFQYYREEENGRGNFPPRFSGLQFPNYSSELNVNALELDDSALYLCASSPRQGNYEQYFGPGTRLTVT.

The CDR3 reads CASSRGQGLGYTF. CDR3 nucleotide sequence: TGTGCCAGCAGTAGGGGACAGGGTCTAGGCTACACCTTC. The rearrangement links TRBV6-6 to TRBJ1-2; 9 bases agree with TRBD1. This CDR3 comprises 13 residues. The V gene's germline CDR1 is MNHNY and CDR2 SVGAGI (reference sequence). The V gene end was trimmed by 5 bases and the J gene end by 8 bases; junction bases not matched to a gene: 6.

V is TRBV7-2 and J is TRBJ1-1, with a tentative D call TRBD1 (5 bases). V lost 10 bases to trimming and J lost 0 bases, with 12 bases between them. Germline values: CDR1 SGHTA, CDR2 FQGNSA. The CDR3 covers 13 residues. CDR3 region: CATLRQMNTEAFF. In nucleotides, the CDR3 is TGTGCCACCTTACGACAGATGAACACTGAAGCTTTCTTT.

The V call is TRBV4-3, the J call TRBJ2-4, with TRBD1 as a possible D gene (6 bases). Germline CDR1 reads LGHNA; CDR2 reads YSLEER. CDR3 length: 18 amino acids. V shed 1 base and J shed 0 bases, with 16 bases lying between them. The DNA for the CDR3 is TGCGCCAGCAGCCAAGCGATGGAGGACAGCTTAGCCAAAAACATTCAGTACTTC. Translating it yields CASSQAMEDSLAKNIQYF.

The CDR3 loop reads CASSLKGATNEKLFF. The CDR3 nucleotides are TGTGCCAGCAGTTTAAAGGGGGCGACTAATGAAAAACTGTTTTTT. The genes are TRBV27 and TRBJ1-4, with TRBD1 matching over 7 bases. V gave up 2 bases and J gave up 2 bases; unmatched junction bases: 2. The CDR3 totals 15 residues. Germline CDR1 reads MNHEY; CDR2 reads SMNVEV (reference sequence).

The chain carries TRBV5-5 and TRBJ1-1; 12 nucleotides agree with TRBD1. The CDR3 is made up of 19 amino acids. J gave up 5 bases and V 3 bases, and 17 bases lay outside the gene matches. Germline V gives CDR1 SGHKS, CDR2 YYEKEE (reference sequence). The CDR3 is CASSSFGGTGGAFGTEAFF. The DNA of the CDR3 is TGTGCCAGCAGCTCTTTTGGGGGGACAGGGGGCGCGTTTGGAACTGAAGCTTTCTTT.